These 3 T cell receptor beta chains were sequenced from one sample in a study of cytomegalovirus exposure and HLA in healthy donors. 60 Vbeta and 13 Jbeta primers were used in PCR. Sequencing used immunoSEQ multiplex PCR; TCRdb keeps in-frame clones, though not all of them. The top ten hold roughly 2.5% of the sample, which has under 150,000 clones, 75% to 85% seen once. The sample consisted of PBMCs. Every receptor here comes from a man younger than 40 in good health and CMV-seronegative.

This chain joins TRBV7-8 and TRBJ2-1, with D possibly TRBD2 on 6 matching bases. Germline CDR1 reads SGHVS; CDR2 reads FQNEAQ. CDR3 length: 16 amino acids. The V and J ends lost 1 base and 2 bases respectively, with 12 bases between them. The CDR3 DNA is TGTGCCAGCAGCTTAGGATCTAGCGAACCCTACAATGAGCAGTTCTTC. This gives the protein CASSLGSSEPYNEQFF.

This chain links TRBV6-1 with TRBJ2-1; TRBD2 agrees at 7 bases. Trimming removed 3 bases from V and 4 bases from J; junction bases left unmatched: 6. The CDR3 consists of 15 residues. Germline loops: CDR1 MNHNS, CDR2 SASEGT. The CDR3 loop is CASSEQRGHYNEQFF. Written as DNA, the CDR3 is TGTGCCAGCAGTGAGCAGCGGGGCCATTACAATGAGCAGTTCTTC.

The CDR3 region has the DNA TGTGCCAGCAGATCCGGGGCCCGGGAGGCCACTGAAGCTTTCTTT. It codes for CASRSGAREATEAFF. This chain links TRBV7-2 with TRBJ1-1, with a weak D call TRBD1 (5 bases). Between the trimmed V and J ends, which lost 6 bases and 4 bases, there was a span of 18 bases. Per germline, CDR1 SGHTA and CDR2 FQGNSA. The CDR3 runs 15 residues.